Listed below are T cell receptor beta chains from one sample, sequenced in a study of blood T cells in healthy people across ages. MiXCR, run by TCRdb on the 5' RACE reads, gives a single entry per CDR3 protein. The sample has 780,000 or so distinct CDR3 sequences, just over 55% seen once. Sequencing was performed on blood. Receptors originate from a man aged 35-49 years in good health. CDR3s include the opening cysteine and the closing phenylalanine or tryptophan. Fields, in order: clone size, J gene, V gene, CDR3 protein. For some rows the clone size is stated as once, few or many, or as a class when expanded; others skip it.

>-|TRBJ2-7|TRBV3-1
CASSQETNRTYEQYF
>-|TRBJ1-5|TRBV27
CASRRAGDGNQPQHF
>few|TRBJ1-2|TRBV4-3
CASSQDSRGYYGYTF
>-|TRBJ1-1|TRBV27
CASSDRTGKNLGGAFF
>-|TRBJ1-3|TRBV7-2
CASSLAGALGNTIYF
>few|TRBJ2-3|TRBV5-1
CASSLNPEITDTQYF
>few|TRBJ2-1|TRBV9
CASSGTGTSASYNEQFF
>-|TRBJ1-6|TRBV25-1
CASSEEGNSPLHF
>-|TRBJ2-1|TRBV6-5
CASRVRGLDNNEQFF
>-|TRBJ1-2|TRBV9
CASSTGTGPGYGYTF
>once|TRBJ1-4|TRBV4-1
CASSRHIATNEKLFF
>-|TRBJ2-1|TRBV6-6
CASTYGRLDYNEQFF
>-|TRBJ2-7|TRBV20-1
CSARKRGSYEQYF
>-|TRBJ1-2|TRBV5-5
CASSLAGDSNYGYTF
>-|TRBJ2-3|TRBV2
CASKRQGADTQYF
>-|-|TRBV2
CASSEETGFHEQYF
>few|TRBJ2-7|TRBV27
CASSDLRQLSYEQYF
>few|TRBJ2-3|TRBV4-1
CASSQEGWETQYF
>-|-|TRBV20-1
CSARGVAGEYEQYF
>few|TRBJ1-2|TRBV6-1
CASSDQGTNYGYTF
>few|TRBJ2-7|TRBV28
CASSSQRGAYEQYF
>few|TRBJ2-4|TRBV6-5
CASSYSIEGGGSGKNIQYF
>few|TRBJ2-1|TRBV7-2
CASSPDRNPSSYNEQFF
>-|TRBJ2-7|TRBV6-5
CASSYGKGLDRYEQYF
>once|-|TRBV11-1
CASSLKAPGLAVNEQYF
>once|TRBJ2-2|TRBV20-1
CSARAPPQGTGELFF
>-|TRBJ2-3|TRBV4-2
CASSQGWGDTQYF
>-|TRBJ1-1|TRBV4-1
CASSQSGAVNTEAFF
>few|TRBJ2-4|TRBV28
CASSLIAADLAKNIQYF
>-|TRBJ2-1|TRBV7-2
CASSRWRGGDEQFF
>-|TRBJ1-2|TRBV21-1
CANPTSGTGSSYGYTF
>once|TRBJ2-1|TRBV11-3
CASSGEVREQFF
>-|TRBJ2-6|TRBV5-1
CASSPTTGANVLTF
>-|TRBJ2-5|TRBV5-1
CASSFNAGGDQETQYF
>-|TRBJ2-1|TRBV24-1
CATARGTSGYNEQFF
>few|TRBJ2-3|TRBV6-1
CASSEGTEPDTQYF
>few|TRBJ2-7|TRBV24-1
CATPSRYEAGSSYEQYF
>few|TRBJ2-6|TRBV15
CATSRDRGVGANVLTF
>few|TRBJ2-7|TRBV20-1
CSARGQRSSYEQYF
>few|TRBJ2-3|TRBV29-1
CSVEVLGGDTQYF